This entry features one T cell receptor beta chain sequence. In the original workflow: Reference gene primer amplification gave estimated nucleated cell counts. Clones were sequenced by immunoSEQ multiplex PCR, and TCRdb holds only the in-frame ones, with some missing. V, J and clone size are taken as reported in that table, and D and trimming were inferred from the DNA itself. The data contain just under 75,000 clones, around four fifths of them singletons. V was pared by 3 bases and J by 2 bases, with 14 bases between. CDR1 and CDR2 from the germline V gene are MRHNA and SNTAGT. The CDR3 covers 16 residues. This sample was included in a study of blood T cell repertoires in COVID-19. Study overall: Donors in the United States, Italy and Spain gave samples during acute or convalescent COVID-19. T cells, B-cell-depleted T cells, or PBMCs supplied cDNA or gDNA.

V and J are TRBV6-4 and TRBJ2-1; D perhaps matches TRBD1 (6 bases). The TCR sequence derives from an older man with active or convalescent COVID-19. Sequencing input: peripheral blood. DNA for the CDR3: TGTGCCAGCAGTGATGGGGGCAATAGACCCTACAATGAGCAGTTCTTC. Protein: CASSDGGNRPYNEQFF.